In its sample, the clone carrying this TCR beta chain was seen many times. Its antigen remains unidentified. The data belong to a study of identical twins. Broader study findings: Models underestimated how often monozygotic twins shared out-of-frame TCR alpha.

TCRdb fed the 5' RACE reads into MiXCR, producing one record per CDR3 protein. The table records about 810,000 distinct CDR3 sequences, more than 9% of them present only once. V was clipped by 5 bases and J by 9 bases; unmatched bases: 9. CDR3 length: 15 amino acids. These data were also reused for a study on yellow fever vaccine responses in identical twins.

The sequenced material came from PBMCs. The J gene is TRBJ2-1, the V gene TRBV12-3 or TRBV12-4, with 11 bases identical to TRBD2. This receptor was taken from a young woman in good health. The CDR3 protein is CASSTTSGRTVEQFF. The CDR3 DNA reads as TGTGCCAGCAGTACTACTAGCGGGAGAACGGTTGAGCAGTTCTTC.